This T cell receptor beta chain came from a study of cytomegalovirus exposure and HLA in healthy donors. The assay was immunoSEQ multiplex PCR, and TCRdb's table has in-frame clones only and misses some. This table holds 150,000 to 200,000 clones, roughly 82% found once. This clone has only one observation. The donors were in the roughly 110-subject validation cohort, distinct from the roughly 600-subject first cohort. V lost 3 bases, J lost 4 bases, and 7 bases stayed unmatched. Germline values: CDR1 MGHRA, CDR2 YSYEKL. The CDR3 has 15 residues. This clonotype originated in a woman between 18 and 29 years old in good health and CMV-seronegative. This sequence joins TRBV4-1 and TRBJ2-7, with 9 positions matching TRBD1. What was sequenced was PBMCs. CDR3: CASSQGTGHRYEQYF. The CDR3 bases are TGCGCCAGCAGCCAGGGGACAGGGCACCGATACGAGCAGTACTTC.